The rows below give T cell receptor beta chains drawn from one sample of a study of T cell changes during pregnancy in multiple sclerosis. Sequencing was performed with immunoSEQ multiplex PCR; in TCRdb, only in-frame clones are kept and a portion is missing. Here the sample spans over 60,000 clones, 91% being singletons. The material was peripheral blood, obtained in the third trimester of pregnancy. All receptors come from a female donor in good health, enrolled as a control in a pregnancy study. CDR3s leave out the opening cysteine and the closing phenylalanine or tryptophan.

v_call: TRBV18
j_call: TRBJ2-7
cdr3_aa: ASSGGFGAYEQY

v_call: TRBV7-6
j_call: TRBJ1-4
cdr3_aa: ASSPGHEKLF

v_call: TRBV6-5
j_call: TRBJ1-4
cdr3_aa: ASSWDRGREKLF

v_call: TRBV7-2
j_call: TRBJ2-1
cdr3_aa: ASSFRKTLGLYYNEQF

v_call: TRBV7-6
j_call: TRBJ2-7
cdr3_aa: ASSQDRAPSYEQY

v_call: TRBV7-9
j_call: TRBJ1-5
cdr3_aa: ASSLGDDRGRNQPQH

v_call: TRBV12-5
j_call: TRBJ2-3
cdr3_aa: ASGWGVGNTDTQY

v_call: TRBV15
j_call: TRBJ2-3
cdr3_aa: ATSRDKQGTSTDTQY

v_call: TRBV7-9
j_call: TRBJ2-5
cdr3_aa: ASRSSGETQY

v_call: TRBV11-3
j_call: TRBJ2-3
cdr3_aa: ASSFSGGDTQY

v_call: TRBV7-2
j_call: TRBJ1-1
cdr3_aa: ASTYARQGTSEAF

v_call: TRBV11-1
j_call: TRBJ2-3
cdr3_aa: ASSLETGLGTDTQY

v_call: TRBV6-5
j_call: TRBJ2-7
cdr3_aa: ASRETVQGWEQY

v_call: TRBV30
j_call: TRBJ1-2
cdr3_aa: AWSSRDRRYGYT

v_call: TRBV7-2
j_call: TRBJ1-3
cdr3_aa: ASSLDRVHSGNTIY

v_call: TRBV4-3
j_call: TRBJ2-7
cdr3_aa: ASSQDITGSYEQY

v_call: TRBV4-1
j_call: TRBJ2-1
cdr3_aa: ASSQAPSGYNEQF

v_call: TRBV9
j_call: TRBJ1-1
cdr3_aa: ASSPRQVNTEAF

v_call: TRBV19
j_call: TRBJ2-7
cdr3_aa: ASSIGGGAYEQY

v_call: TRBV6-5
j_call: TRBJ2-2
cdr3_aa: ASSLSGGTTGELF

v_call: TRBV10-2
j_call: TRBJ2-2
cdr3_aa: ASSAGGAGAGELF

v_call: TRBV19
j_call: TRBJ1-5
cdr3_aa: ASSIVGAGPSNQPQH

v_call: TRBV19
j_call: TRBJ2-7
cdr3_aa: ASSMGTGPGYEQY

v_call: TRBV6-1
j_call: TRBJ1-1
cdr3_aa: ASGQGGASTEAF

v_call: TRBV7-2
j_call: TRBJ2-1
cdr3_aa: ASSLAAGVSYNEQF

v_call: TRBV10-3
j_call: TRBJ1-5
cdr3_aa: AISESRQINQPQH

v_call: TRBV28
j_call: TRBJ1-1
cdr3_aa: ASSRLPAQNTEAF

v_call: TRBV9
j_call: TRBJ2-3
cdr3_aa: ASSGRQPSSTDTQY

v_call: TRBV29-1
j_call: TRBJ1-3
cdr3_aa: SASLHLPQGGSREAIY

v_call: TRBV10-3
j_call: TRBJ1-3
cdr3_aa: ATMDRADSGNTIY

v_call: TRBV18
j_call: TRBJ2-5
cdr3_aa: ASSPPSSGSFSQY

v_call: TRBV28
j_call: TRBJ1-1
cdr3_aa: ASSKQGWDTEAF

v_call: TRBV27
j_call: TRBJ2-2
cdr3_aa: ASSLRTGELF

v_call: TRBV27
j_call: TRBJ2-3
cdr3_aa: ASSDPPARPSTDTQY

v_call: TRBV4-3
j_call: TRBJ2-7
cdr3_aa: ASSQQSGGSYEQY

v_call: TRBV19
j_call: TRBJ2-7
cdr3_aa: ASNNRGQGYYEQY

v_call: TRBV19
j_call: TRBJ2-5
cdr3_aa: ASKLTGTTGETQY

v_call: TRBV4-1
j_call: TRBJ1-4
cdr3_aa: ASSPDGEAEKLF

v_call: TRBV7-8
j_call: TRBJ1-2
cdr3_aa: ASSLSGGGWGYGYT

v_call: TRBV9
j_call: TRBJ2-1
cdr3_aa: ASSGPGEYNEQF

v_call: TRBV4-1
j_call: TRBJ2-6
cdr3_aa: ASSHAQGPPGANVLT

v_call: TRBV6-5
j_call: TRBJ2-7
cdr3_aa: ASSYQGTVHEQY

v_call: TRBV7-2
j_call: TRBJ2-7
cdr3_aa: ASSLGGFGYEQY

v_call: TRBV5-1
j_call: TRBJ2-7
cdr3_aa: ASSLGLLELQQY

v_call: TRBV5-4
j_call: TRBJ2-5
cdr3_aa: ASSSVAGDETQY

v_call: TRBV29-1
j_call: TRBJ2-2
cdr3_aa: SVAPSGATGELF

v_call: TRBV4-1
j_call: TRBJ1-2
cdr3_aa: ASSQDNIAYGYT